A single sample is the source of the 30 T cell receptor beta chains below, sequenced in a study of CD8 T cells in ankylosing spondylitis. General observations from the study: About 8 highly homologous variants made up a TCR beta motif, and this motif appeared characteristic of ankylosing spondylitis blood.

Their antigens remain unidentified. TCRdb ran MiXCR on the 5' RACE reads and lists one entry per CDR3 protein. The data contain more than 500,000 distinct CDR3 sequences, under 5.5% of them singletons. Input material: blood, either unsorted or a sorted T cell fraction (not recorded which). These receptors all come from a male donor with ankylosing spondylitis.

This clonotype was picked up many times. The chain has TRBV7-9 and TRBJ2-3; D uncertain. Germline CDR1 and CDR2: SEHNR and FQNEAQ (reference sequence). The CDR3 has 16 residues. V shed 4 bases and J shed 1 base, with 15 bases lying between them. The CDR3 DNA reads TGTGCCAGCAGCTCTGGTCCTAAAGGTGGCACAGATACGCAGTATTTT. Amino acids: CASSSGPKGGTDTQYF.

Many counts were recorded for this clonotype. This chain uses TRBV6-1 with TRBJ1-1, with TRBD1 as a possible D gene (5 bases). V lost 6 bases and J 0 bases, leaving 17 bases between the germline ends. CDR1 and CDR2 from the germline V gene are MNHNS and SASEGT. The CDR3 extends over 16 amino acids. Here the CDR3 DNA reads TGTGCCAGCAGGGAGAAGCTGGGACGGATGAACACTGAAGCTTTCTTT. This sequence encodes CASREKLGRMNTEAFF.

Ten or more counts support this clonotype. The chain combines TRBV20-1 with TRBJ2-5; 8 nucleotides match TRBD2. The CDR3 loop spans 13 amino acids. Unmatched junction bases numbered 5, after V lost 7 bases and J lost 1 base. Germline CDR1 reads DFQATT; CDR2 reads SNEGSKA (reference sequence). CDR3 loop: CSVVAGFQETQYF. DNA of the CDR3: TGCAGTGTAGTAGCGGGGTTCCAAGAGACCCAGTACTTC.

There are many counts of this clonotype. The chain joins TRBV12-3 or TRBV12-4 to TRBJ1-2, with TRBD1 as a possible D gene (6 bases). This CDR3 is built from 15 residues. V was cut by 7 bases and J by 6 bases, with 21 bases left in between. The CDR3 nucleotides are TGTGCCAGCACCTTGGGCGGGGGCGCACTAAATGGCTACACCTTC. Its protein product is CASTLGGGALNGYTF.

This clonotype was counted ten times or more. This chain links TRBV12-3 or TRBV12-4 with TRBJ2-1; D remains unclear. The CDR3 contains 14 residues. V gave up 2 bases and J gave up 3 bases, with 8 bases separating them. In DNA form, the CDR3 reads TGTGCCAGCAGTTTAAGGGCAGGCTACAATGAGCAGTTCTTC. It specifies CASSLRAGYNEQFF.

This clonotype occurred many times. The chain couples TRBV7-6 to TRBJ1-4, with D maybe TRBD1 (5 bases). CDR3 length equals 16 residues. Trimming removed 1 base from V and 8 bases from J, with 17 bases in between. CDR1 and CDR2 from the germline V gene are SGHVS and FNYEAQ. This CDR3 is CASSLEADGGEEKLFF. CDR3 DNA sequence: TGTGCCAGCAGCTTAGAAGCGGACGGGGGGGAAGAAAAACTGTTTTTT.

This clonotype was counted at least ten times. The V call is TRBV10-3, the J call TRBJ1-3; D is possibly TRBD1 (6 bases). Trimming pared 10 bases from V and 2 bases from J, leaving 12 bases between. Germline V lookup: CDR1 ENHRY, CDR2 SYGVKD. This CDR3 region has 13 residues. CDR3 amino acids: CATTGNAGNTIYF. Written as DNA, the CDR3 is TGTGCCACAACAGGGAACGCTGGAAACACCATATATTTT.

This clonotype has at least ten counts. This chain joins TRBV10-3 and TRBJ1-5, with D unclear. The germline V gene encodes CDR1 ENHRY and CDR2 SYGVKD. This CDR3 spans 12 amino acids. With 2 bases removed from V and 5 bases from J, the gap between germline ends came to 4 bases. The CDR3 protein is CAISEQDQPQHF. As DNA, the CDR3 is TGTGCCATCAGTGAGCAGGATCAGCCCCAGCATTTT.

This clonotype has only a few counts. V usage is TRBV13 and J usage is TRBJ2-1, with 10 bases that match TRBD2. The CDR3 is 16 amino acids. V dropped 5 bases and J dropped 5; count of bases not matched to a gene: 9. CDR1 and CDR2 from the germline V gene are PRHDT and FYEKMQ (reference sequence). CDR3 residues: CASSPRGSGGDNEQFF. CDR3 DNA sequence: TGTGCCAGCAGCCCCCGGGGGAGCGGGGGGGACAATGAGCAGTTCTTC.

In this sample, this clonotype turned up many times. This rearrangement joins TRBV6-5 to TRBJ1-1, with unresolved D. The CDR3 is 15 residues long. Per germline, CDR1 MNHEY and CDR2 SVGAGI. Trimming left V 0 bases short and J 6 bases short, with 14 bases between. Here the CDR3 reads CASSYSKGGGAEAFF. The CDR3 bases are TGTGCCAGCAGTTACTCGAAGGGTGGAGGAGCTGAAGCTTTCTTT.

This clonotype was observed at least ten times. This sequence joins TRBV5-1 and TRBJ2-2; no clear D gene. Germline V gene sequence: CDR1 SGHRS, CDR2 YFSETQ. This CDR3 region has 15 residues. V lost 0 bases and J 0 bases, leaving 6 bases between the germline ends. CDR3 region: CASSLELANTGELFF. The CDR3 DNA reads as TGCGCCAGCAGCTTGGAGCTAGCGAACACCGGGGAGCTGTTTTTT.

This clonotype was detected only a few times. The V gene is TRBV3-1, the J gene TRBJ1-6; D is unresolved. V was trimmed by 5 bases and J by 0 bases, leaving 8 bases between them. The CDR3 loop spans 15 amino acids. Germline V CDR1 and CDR2: LGHDT, YNNKEL (reference sequence). The CDR3 spells CASSTGSSYNSPLHF. The CDR3 nucleotides read TGTGCCAGCAGCACCGGGAGCTCCTATAATTCACCCCTCCACTTT.

At least ten counts were recorded for this clonotype. The chain uses TRBV6-5 and TRBJ1-1; D not resolved. The V and J ends lost 2 bases and 11 bases respectively, with 12 bases between them. The CDR3 extends over 12 amino acids. Looked up from germline, CDR1 is MNHEY and CDR2 is SVGAGI. CDR3 nucleotides: TGTGCCAGCAGTTACAATGACGGGGTGGCTTTCTTT. As protein: CASSYNDGVAFF.

This clonotype was seen more than once but under ten times. The chain couples TRBV15 to TRBJ2-3; 9 bases match TRBD2. Germline V gives CDR1 LNHNV, CDR2 YYDKDF (reference sequence). Losses at the gene ends were 0 bases for V and 2 bases for J; bases not matched to a gene: 3. The CDR3 runs to 16 residues. DNA for the CDR3: TGTGCCACCAGCAGAGAAGCGGGAGGAATCACAGATACGCAGTATTTT. Protein product: CATSREAGGITDTQYF.

This clonotype was picked up many times. The chain carries TRBV5-6 and TRBJ1-2; 7 bases agree with TRBD1. The CDR3 is 15 residues long. The trim removed 4 bases at V and 5 bases at J, leaving 11 bases unmatched. Germline V gives CDR1 SGHDT, CDR2 YYEEEE. DNA for the CDR3: TGTGCCAGCAGCAGACCCGCCGGGACAGCGTATGGCTACACCTTC. Amino acid sequence: CASSRPAGTAYGYTF.

This clonotype has ten or more counts. The chain carries TRBV6-5 and TRBJ1-2; D possibly corresponds to TRBD1 (5 bases). Trimming pared 3 bases from V and 7 bases from J, leaving 15 bases between. CDR1 and CDR2 (germline): MNHEY, SVGAGI. The CDR3 length is 14 residues. CDR3 DNA: TGTGCCAGCAGTTATTCAGGGCCGAGGGGTGGCTACACCTTC. It is translated as CASSYSGPRGGYTF.

At least ten counts were recorded for this clonotype. This sequence joins TRBV9 and TRBJ2-5, with unresolved D. This CDR3 has 13 residues. Germline CDR1 is SGDLS and CDR2 is YYNGEE. The V end lost 3 bases, the J end lost 2 bases, and 8 bases lay between the germline ends. In DNA, the CDR3 is TGTGCCAGCAGCGCGGGCATACAAGAGACCCAGTACTTC. Its protein is CASSAGIQETQYF.

The chain recombines TRBV5-1 with TRBJ2-2, with D possibly being TRBD2 (6 bases). Trimming removed 5 bases at V and 6 bases at J, with 14 bases between. CDR1 and CDR2 from the germline V gene are SGHRS and YFSETQ. The CDR3 has 14 amino acids. The CDR3 protein is CASSYNRRAGELFF. CDR3 DNA: TGCGCCAGCAGTTATAACCGGAGGGCCGGGGAGCTGTTTTTT.

This clonotype has ten or more counts. This rearrangement joins TRBV20-1 to TRBJ1-1; 10 bases are a match to TRBD1. Germline lookup yields CDR1 DFQATT and CDR2 SNEGSKA (reference sequence). V shed 6 bases, J shed 6 bases, and the junction held 7 bases outside the gene matches. The CDR3 length is 13 residues. CDR3 protein: CSARDRGIPEAFF. Written as DNA, the CDR3 is TGCAGTGCGCGGGACAGGGGAATCCCTGAAGCTTTCTTT.

This clonotype was seen repeatedly, ten times or more. CDR3 bases: TGTGCCATCAGTGTCTTTAGGCGGGAGGGCCAGGATACGCAGTATTTT. Protein product: CAISVFRREGQDTQYF. This chain uses TRBV10-3 with TRBJ2-3, with 9 bases identical to TRBD2. The CDR3 spans 16 residues. Germline loops: CDR1 ENHRY, CDR2 SYGVKD. V shed 4 bases and J 6 bases; nucleotides not matched to a gene: 11.

This clonotype was observed at least ten times. The J gene is TRBJ2-1, the V gene TRBV5-1; TRBD2 matches 16 bases. Germline V gene data show CDR1 as SGHRS and CDR2 as YFSETQ. There are 14 residues in the CDR3. V shed 7 bases, J shed 8 bases, and the junction held 3 bases outside the gene matches. The CDR3 DNA reads as TGCGCCAGCGGGACTAGCGGGAGGGCCTATGAGCAGTTCTTC. Its translation is CASGTSGRAYEQFF.

The sample holds many counts of this clonotype. The rearrangement uses TRBV7-6 and TRBJ1-6, with D possibly matching TRBD1 (6 bases). Trimming stripped 1 base from V and 13 bases from J, with 11 bases between. The CDR3 is 13 amino acids. Germline assignment: CDR1 SGHVS and CDR2 FNYEAQ. CDR3 sequence: CASSLGRGLPLHF. CDR3 bases: TGTGCCAGCAGCTTAGGACGGGGGCTCCCCCTCCACTTT.

This clonotype was counted ten times or more. The chain uses TRBV29-1 and TRBJ2-1; possible D gene TRBD1, 6 bases. The V and J ends lost 2 bases and 9 bases respectively, with 14 bases between them. This CDR3 contains 13 residues. Germline-derived CDR1 and CDR2 are SQVTM and ANQGSEA. This CDR3 is CSVEIRRGTEQFF. The CDR3 DNA is TGCAGCGTTGAAATCCGCAGGGGCACTGAGCAGTTCTTC.

This clonotype occurred many times. The V and J genes are TRBV20-1 and TRBJ1-6; D is possibly TRBD1 (6 bases). The CDR3 runs to 16 residues. CDR1 DFQATT and CDR2 SNEGSKA come from the germline V gene (reference sequence). V was pared by 2 bases and J by 7 bases, with 18 bases between. CDR3 coding DNA: TGCAGTGCTAGATTGGGGGGCTCGGTCGGGAATTCACCCCTCCACTTT. This encodes CSARLGGSVGNSPLHF.

This clonotype appeared many times. The chain has TRBV7-2 and TRBJ1-2; D remains unclear. The CDR3 covers 14 residues. Trimming took 5 bases from V and 8 from J, leaving 18 bases between them. Germline CDR1 SGHTA, CDR2 FQGNSA. The CDR3 DNA reads TGTGCCAGCAGCGGAGGACGGAACTTCGGAGGCTACACCTTC. Residues: CASSGGRNFGGYTF.

This clonotype occurred a few times. The rearrangement links TRBV21-1 to TRBJ2-7; no DNA check was done on the table's D call, TRBD2. TRBV21-1 is marked as a pseudogene. The CDR3 covers 16 residues. CDR3 residues: CASSKEGLGDTYEQYF. CDR3 bases: TGTGCCAGCAGCAAAGAAGGGCTAGGGGATACCTACGAGCAGTACTTC.

The table lists this clonotype with many counts. This chain joins TRBV5-1 and TRBJ1-1, with D possibly being TRBD1 (5 bases). Trimming cost V 3 bases and J 7 bases, with 16 bases left between them. Germline CDR1 and CDR2: SGHRS and YFSETQ. CDR3 length: 14 residues. DNA of the CDR3: TGCGCCAGCAGCTGGGGACCCGAGGGTGGTGAAGCTTTCTTT. It encodes CASSWGPEGGEAFF.

This clonotype was seen many times. The chain uses TRBV5-1 and TRBJ2-1; possibly TRBD1 for D (6 bases). This CDR3 region has 15 residues. Per germline, CDR1 SGHRS and CDR2 YFSETQ. Trimming took 3 bases from V and 5 from J, leaving 15 bases between them. CDR3 residues: CASSSGGRGNNEQFF. The CDR3 DNA follows: TGCGCCAGCAGCTCCGGTGGCAGGGGCAACAATGAGCAGTTCTTC.

This clonotype appeared a few times. V is TRBV7-2 and J is TRBJ2-7, with 12 bases that match TRBD2. The CDR3 has 19 residues. V trimming: 1 base; J trimming: 3 bases; junction bases outside the gene matches: 13. Germline CDR1 and CDR2: SGHTA and FQGNSA. The CDR3 sequence: CASSLVPSGRALGYYEQYF. The CDR3 DNA sequence: TGTGCCAGCAGCTTAGTGCCTAGCGGGAGGGCCTTGGGTTACTACGAGCAGTACTTC.

In this sample, this clonotype turned up many times. V usage is TRBV5-1 and J usage is TRBJ2-7; tentatively, D is TRBD2 (5 bases). CDR3 length: 12 residues. The V end was cut by 0 bases, the J end by 9 bases, with 10 bases between. Germline lookup yields CDR1 SGHRS and CDR2 YFSETQ. The CDR3 loop reads CASSLAGEGQYF. CDR3 DNA sequence: TGCGCCAGCAGCTTGGCCGGCGAGGGGCAGTACTTC.